The sequence of this T cell receptor beta chain was determined in a study of CD8 T cell repertoires and HIV-1 epitope variants. Study details: Separate wells received one of Twenty-five Gag or Nef variant peptides. Controls were a CMV, EBV and flu peptide pool, Ebola AY9 negative control, and no-peptide well. General observations from the study: Of fewer than 10 antigen-specific beta clonotypes, over five appeared to cross-react with escape variants.

The CDR3 covers 12 residues. The germline CDR1 and CDR2 sequences are SGHRS and YFSETQ. V dropped 3 bases and J dropped 1 base, with 5 bases sitting between them. Details on this clone: Its antigen is unknown. No conserved phenylalanine or tryptophan ends this CDR3, so it is likely a read error.

The repertoire was sequenced with immunoSEQ multiplex PCR; TCRdb's copy has only in-frame clones and lacks some. The sample consists of 5,000 or so clones, about two thirds of them appearing once. The chain employs TRBV5-1 and TRBJ2-7; D may match TRBD1 or TRBD2 (5 bases each). The material sequenced was cultured CD8+ T cells derived from PBMCs. The clonotype comes from a male donor with HIV. CDR3 DNA sequence: TGCGCCAGCAGCTGGGGGTCCTACGAGCAGTACCTC. Protein: CASSWGSYEQYL.